This T cell receptor (beta chain) originates from a study of T cell changes during pregnancy in multiple sclerosis. Some clones are missing from TCRdb's copy, which holds only in-frame ones; the method was immunoSEQ multiplex PCR. The sample consists of roughly 30,000 clones, approximately 86% of them appearing once. V was trimmed by 2 bases and J by 6 bases, leaving 10 bases between them. The CDR3 consists of 13 residues. The germline gives CDR1 LNHDA, CDR2 SQIVND (reference sequence). The sample in question was CD4+ T cells from peripheral blood mononuclear cells, obtained in the first trimester of pregnancy. The chain employs TRBV19 and TRBJ1-1; D remains ambiguous. The clonotype was recovered from a female donor in good health, enrolled as a control in a pregnancy study. The CDR3, as DNA: TGTGCCAGTAGTATAACGGGGAGACCTGAAGCTTTCTTT. Translating gives CASSITGRPEAFF. The entire variable domain, with the rest obtained from reference TRBV19 and TRBJ1-1, is as follows: DGGITQSPKYLFRKEGQNVTLSCEQNLNHDAMYWYRQDPGQGLRLIYYSQIVNDFQKGDIAEGYSVSREKKESFPLTVTSAQKNPTAFYLCASSITGRPEAFFGQGTRLTVV.